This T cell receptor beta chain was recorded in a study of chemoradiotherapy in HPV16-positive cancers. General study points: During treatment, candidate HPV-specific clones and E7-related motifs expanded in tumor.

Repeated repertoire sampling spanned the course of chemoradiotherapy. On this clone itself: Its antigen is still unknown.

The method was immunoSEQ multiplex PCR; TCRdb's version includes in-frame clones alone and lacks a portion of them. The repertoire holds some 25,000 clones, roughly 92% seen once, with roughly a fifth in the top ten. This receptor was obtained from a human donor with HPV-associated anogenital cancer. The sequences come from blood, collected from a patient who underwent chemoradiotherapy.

The CDR3 DNA is TGTGCCAGCAGGAACCCGTTGGCTAATGAAAAACTGTTTTTT. Translating it yields CASRNPLANEKLFF. J is TRBJ1-4 and V is TRBV7-2; unclear D gene. The V gene's germline CDR1 is SGHTA and CDR2 FQGNSA. The CDR3 sequence is 14 residues long. V was shortened by 6 bases and J by 3 bases, with 11 bases between the two germline ends.